One T cell receptor beta chain is described in this entry. Its antigen remains undetermined. No per-base quality is available; no much larger clone lies one base away. The sample belongs to a study of graft-versus-host responses after intestinal transplantation (dated by TCRdb to the early 2020s). About the investigation overall: Multivisceral, liver-intestinal, or isolated intestinal transplants were received by the recipients. Every recipient was given anti-thymocyte globulin induction, then maintenance tacrolimus and steroids for two to three years. Bulk TCR-beta CDR3 sequencing was used to track graft-versus-host and host-versus-graft alloreactive T cell clones in the graft, circulation and bone marrow after intestinal transplantation. To identify alloreactive clones, pre-transplant mixed lymphocyte reaction products were sequenced and then compared with unstimulated pre-transplant donor and recipient T cells. The cohort enrolled fewer than 25 intestinal transplant recipients including one retransplant, and 3 patients lacking pretransplant specimens were excluded. A peak of at least 4% donor T cells among recipient peripheral blood mononuclear cells was the definition used for donor T cell macrochimerism. Samples from a few later patients were sequenced in-house on an Illumina MiSeq with MiXCR processing rather than by the commercial service. The study at large found these results: In patients with donor T cell macrochimerism, the allografts had high GvH to HvG T cell clonal ratios. GvH clones were detected in recipient bone marrow, and some appeared earlier in ileal mucosa or blood, consistent with an intestinal mucosal origin. The conclusions were limited by the relatively low number and heterogeneity of the intestinal transplant patients. Early after transplant, peak levels of circulating GvH clones were found to be associated with declines in HvG clones.

Taken with the paper, the label for time point translates to: cells obtained before transplantation from donor or recipient. CD3+CD4+ and CD3+CD8+ populations were FACS-sorted from unstimulated pre-transplant donor and recipient cells taken from spleen or lymph nodes. Library construction relied on the immunoSEQ multiplex PCR assay. In most patients, genomic DNA was isolated using the Qiagen DNeasy Blood and Tissue Kit and sent frozen to Adaptive Biotechnologies for TCR sequencing. For most patients, high-throughput TCR-beta CDR3 sequencing of genomic DNA was performed by Adaptive Biotechnologies. On the study's bioinformatics: Adaptive's ImmunoSEQ software was the source of the TCR sequencing data for 15 to 20 patients, while a few other patients were processed with MiXCR and VDJtools. To correct CD4 versus CD8 sorting errors, sequences present in both subsets at a frequency ratio below 5:1 were removed. Because the origin of CDR3 nucleotide sequences shared between donor and recipient could not be assigned, those sequences were removed. At least 2-fold expansion over unstimulated cells and a minimum CFSE-low frequency of 0.002% (template counts) or 0.001% (read counts) were required for clones to be classified as alloreactive. A clone was considered mappable if detected in the sequenced pre-transplant spleen, lymph node, or MLR CFSE-low populations of the donor or recipient. Cumulative frequency of alloreactive clones was calculated as a percentage of all sequences weighted by copy number. In TCRdb, the immuneACCESS table is reduced to in-frame sequences with V and J assigned. These tables do not hold every clone; where another copy was compared, an unresolved V gene accounts for under half, and the others remain unexplained. That table gives V, J and clone size, and the DNA gave D and trimming. The sample contains tens of thousands of clones, roughly 83% of them found a single time. In total, the top ten clones hold around a fifth of the sample.

The CDR3 spans 13 residues, from the cysteine through the phenylalanine. The CDR3 DNA has 39 bases and is translated from base 1. The germline V end is reduced by 6 bases and the J end by 1 base; junction bases left unmatched: 1. Via the germline V gene, CDR1 is SQVTM and CDR2 ANQGSEA. The TCR was taken from a human donor who received an intestinal transplant. The sequence links TRBV29-1 to TRBJ2-2; TRBD2 matches 8 bases in the middle. The specimen was unstimulated CD8+ T cells sorted from spleen or lymph node cells, collected before intestinal transplant. Here is the DNA: TGCAGCGTCCTAGCGGGGAACACCGGGGAGCTGTTTTTT. Its protein product is CSVLAGNTGELFF.